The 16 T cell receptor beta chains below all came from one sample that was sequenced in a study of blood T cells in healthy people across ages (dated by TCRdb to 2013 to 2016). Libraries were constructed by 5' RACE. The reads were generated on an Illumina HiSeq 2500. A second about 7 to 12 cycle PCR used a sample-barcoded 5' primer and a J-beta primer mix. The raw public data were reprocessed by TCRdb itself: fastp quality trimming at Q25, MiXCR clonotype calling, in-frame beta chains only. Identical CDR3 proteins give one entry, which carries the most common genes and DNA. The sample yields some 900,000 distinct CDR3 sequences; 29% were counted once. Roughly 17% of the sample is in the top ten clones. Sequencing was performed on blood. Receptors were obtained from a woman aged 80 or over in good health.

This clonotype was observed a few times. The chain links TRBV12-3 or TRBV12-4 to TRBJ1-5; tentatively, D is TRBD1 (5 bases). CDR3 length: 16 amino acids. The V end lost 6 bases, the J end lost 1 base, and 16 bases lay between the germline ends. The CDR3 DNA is TGTGCCAGCAGCCTTCACAGGTTTGGGAGCAATCAGCCCCAGCATTTT. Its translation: CASSLHRFGSNQPQHF.

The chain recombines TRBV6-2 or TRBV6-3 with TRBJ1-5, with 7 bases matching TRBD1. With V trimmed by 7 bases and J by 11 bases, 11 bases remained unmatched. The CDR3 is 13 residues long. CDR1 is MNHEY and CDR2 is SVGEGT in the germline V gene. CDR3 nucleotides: TGTGCCAGCACCCAGACAGGGATGCAATCCCAGCATTTT. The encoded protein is CASTQTGMQSQHF.

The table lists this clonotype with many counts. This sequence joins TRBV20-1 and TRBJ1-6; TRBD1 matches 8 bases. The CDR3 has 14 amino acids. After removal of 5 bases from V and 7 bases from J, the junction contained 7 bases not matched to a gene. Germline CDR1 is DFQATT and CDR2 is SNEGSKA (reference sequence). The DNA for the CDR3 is TGCAGTGCTCAGGGACAGGCGGGGAATTCACCCCTCCACTTT. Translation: CSAQGQAGNSPLHF.

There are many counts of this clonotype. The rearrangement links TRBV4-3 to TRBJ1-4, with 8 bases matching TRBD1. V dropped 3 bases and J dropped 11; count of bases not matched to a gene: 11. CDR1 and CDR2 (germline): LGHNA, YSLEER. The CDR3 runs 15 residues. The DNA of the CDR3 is TGCGCCAGCAGCCACCGGACAGGGAAGGGAGTTAAACTGTTTTTT. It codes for CASSHRTGKGVKLFF.

In DNA, the CDR3 is TGTGCCAGCAGCTTCTCTGGGCGTCGAGTCTACAATGAGCAGTTCTTC. Protein: CASSFSGRRVYNEQFF. The chain is built from TRBV7-3 and TRBJ2-1, with D unclear. V shed 3 bases and J shed 3 bases, with 15 bases lying between them. The CDR3 has 16 residues. Germline V gene sequence: CDR1 SGHTA, CDR2 FQGTGA.

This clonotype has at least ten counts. CDR3: CASHGGGAPRNEQFF. The CDR3, as DNA: TGTGCCAGCCATGGAGGGGGGGCCCCCCGCAATGAGCAGTTCTTC. The chain joins TRBV6-2 or TRBV6-3 to TRBJ2-1; possible D gene TRBD2, 7 bases. This CDR3 is 15 amino acids long. V dropped 8 bases and J dropped 6 bases, with 20 bases sitting between them. Germline V gene lookup returns CDR1 MNHEY and CDR2 SVGEGT.

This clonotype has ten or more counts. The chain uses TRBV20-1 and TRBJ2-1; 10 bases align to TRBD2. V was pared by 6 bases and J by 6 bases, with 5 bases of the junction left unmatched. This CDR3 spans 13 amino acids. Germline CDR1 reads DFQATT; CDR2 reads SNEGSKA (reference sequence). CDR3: CSAISGGPNEQFF. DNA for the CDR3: TGCAGTGCCATTAGCGGGGGGCCCAATGAGCAGTTCTTC.

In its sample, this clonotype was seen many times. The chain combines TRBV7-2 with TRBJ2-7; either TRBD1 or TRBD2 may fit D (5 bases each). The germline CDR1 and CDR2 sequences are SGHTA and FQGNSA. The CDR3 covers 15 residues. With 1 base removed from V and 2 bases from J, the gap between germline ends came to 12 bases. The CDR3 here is CASSLGGGGPYEQYF. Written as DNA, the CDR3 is TGTGCCAGCAGCTTAGGCGGTGGGGGTCCCTACGAGCAGTACTTC.

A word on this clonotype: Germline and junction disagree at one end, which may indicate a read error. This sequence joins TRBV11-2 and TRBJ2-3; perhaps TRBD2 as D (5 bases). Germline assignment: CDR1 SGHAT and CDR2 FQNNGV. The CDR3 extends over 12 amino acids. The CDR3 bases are TGTGCCAGCAACTTAGGCGGGGATACGCAGTATTTT. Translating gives CASNLGGDTQYF.

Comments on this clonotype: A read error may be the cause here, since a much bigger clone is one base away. As DNA, the CDR3 is TGCGCCAGCAGCTTATACAACAATGAGCAGTACTTC. It yields the protein CASSLYNNEQYF. The V call is TRBV5-1, the J call TRBJ2-7, with D hard to call. The V end lost 2 bases, the J end lost 7 bases, and 10 bases lay between the germline ends. The CDR3 is 12 amino acids. Germline lookup yields CDR1 SGHRS and CDR2 YFSETQ.

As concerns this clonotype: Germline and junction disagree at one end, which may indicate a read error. This chain's CDR3 is CARSSGLAGTHNEQFF. The CDR3, as DNA: TGTGCCCGCAGCTCAGGACTAGCGGGGACCCACAATGAGCAGTTCTTC. This sequence joins TRBV11-2 and TRBJ2-1, with 12 positions matching TRBD2. The CDR3 spans 16 residues. Germline V CDR1 and CDR2: SGHAT, FQNNGV.

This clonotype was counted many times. DNA of the CDR3: TGTGCCAGCACCCCTTCCGGTGGGTACCAAGAGACCCAGTACTTC. Translating gives CASTPSGGYQETQYF. The chain combines TRBV6-2 or TRBV6-3 with TRBJ2-5, with D uncertain. The V gene lost 7 bases and the J gene lost 0 bases, with 15 bases spanning the gap. Looked up from germline, CDR1 is MNHEY and CDR2 is SVGEGT. The CDR3 length is 15 residues.

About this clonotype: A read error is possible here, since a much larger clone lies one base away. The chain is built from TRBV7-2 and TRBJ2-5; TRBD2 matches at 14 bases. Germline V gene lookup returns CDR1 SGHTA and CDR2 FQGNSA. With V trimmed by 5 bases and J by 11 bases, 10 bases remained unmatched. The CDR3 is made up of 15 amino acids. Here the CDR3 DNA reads TGTGCCAGCAGCCCGGGACTAGCGGGGGCCGGGGGGCAGTACTTC. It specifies CASSPGLAGAGGQYF.

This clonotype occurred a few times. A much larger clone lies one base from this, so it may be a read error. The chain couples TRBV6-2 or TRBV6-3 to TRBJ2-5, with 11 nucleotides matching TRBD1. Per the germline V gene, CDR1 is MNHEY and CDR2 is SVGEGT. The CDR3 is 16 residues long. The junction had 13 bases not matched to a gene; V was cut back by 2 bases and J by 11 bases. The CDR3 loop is CASSYKRTGGFNEQYF. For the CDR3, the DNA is TGTGCCAGCAGTTACAAGAGGACAGGGGGCTTCAATGAGCAGTACTTC.

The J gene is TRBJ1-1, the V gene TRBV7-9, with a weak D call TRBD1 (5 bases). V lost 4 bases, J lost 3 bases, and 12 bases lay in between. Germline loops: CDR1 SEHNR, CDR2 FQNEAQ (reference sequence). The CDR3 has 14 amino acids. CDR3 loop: CASSYTGTDTEAFF. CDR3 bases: TGTGCCAGCAGCTACACTGGGACGGACACTGAAGCTTTCTTT.

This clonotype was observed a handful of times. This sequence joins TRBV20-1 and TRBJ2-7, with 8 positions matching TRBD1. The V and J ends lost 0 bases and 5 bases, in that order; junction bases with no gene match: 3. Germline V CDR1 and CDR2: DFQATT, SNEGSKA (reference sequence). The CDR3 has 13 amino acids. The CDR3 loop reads CSARDRGRDEQYF. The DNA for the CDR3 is TGCAGTGCTAGAGACAGGGGGCGCGACGAGCAGTACTTC.